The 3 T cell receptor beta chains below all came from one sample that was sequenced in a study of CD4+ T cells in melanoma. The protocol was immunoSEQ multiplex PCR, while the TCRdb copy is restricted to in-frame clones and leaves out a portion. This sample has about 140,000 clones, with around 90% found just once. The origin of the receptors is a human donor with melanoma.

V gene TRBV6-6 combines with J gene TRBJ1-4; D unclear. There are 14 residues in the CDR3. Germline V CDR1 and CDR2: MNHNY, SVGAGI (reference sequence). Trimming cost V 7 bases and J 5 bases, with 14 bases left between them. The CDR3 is CASTSRQRNEKLFF. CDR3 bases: TGTGCCAGCACCTCGCGCCAGAGGAATGAAAAACTGTTTTTT.

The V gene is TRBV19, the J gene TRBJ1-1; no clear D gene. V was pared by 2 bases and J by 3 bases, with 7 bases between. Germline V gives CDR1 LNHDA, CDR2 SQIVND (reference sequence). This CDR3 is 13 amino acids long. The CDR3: CASSISVDTEAFF. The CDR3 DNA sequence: TGTGCCAGTAGTATATCGGTCGACACTGAAGCTTTCTTT.

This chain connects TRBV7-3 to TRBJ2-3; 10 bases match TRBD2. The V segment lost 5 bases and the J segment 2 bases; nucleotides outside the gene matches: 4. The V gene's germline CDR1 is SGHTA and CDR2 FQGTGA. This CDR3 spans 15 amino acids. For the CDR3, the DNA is TGTGCCAGCAGCAATAGCGGGGGGCTCACAGATACGCAGTATTTT. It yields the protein CASSNSGGLTDTQYF. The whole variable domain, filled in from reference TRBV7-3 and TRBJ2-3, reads GAGVSQTPSNKVTEKGKYVELRCDPISGHTALYWYRQSLGQGPEFLIYFQGTGAADDSGLPNDRFFAVRPEGSVSTLKIQRTERGDSAVYLCASSNSGGLTDTQYFGPGTRLTVL.